Following are 11 T cell receptor beta chains from one sample sequenced in a study of memory CD4+ T cells and cytomegalovirus serostatus. The assay was immunoSEQ multiplex PCR, and TCRdb's table has in-frame clones only and misses some. The data contain 84,000 or so clones, roughly 80% of them singletons. Single viable CD3+CD4+CD8-CD45RO+ cells were sorted as the memory CD4+ T cells. Sequenced input: memory CD4+ T cells from blood. Source of these receptors: an adult in good health and CMV-seronegative.

The chain links TRBV9 to TRBJ2-5; 8 bases line up with TRBD2. With 0 bases clipped from V and 0 bases from J, the junction kept 4 bases outside the gene matches. The CDR3 length is 16 residues. CDR1 is SGDLS, CDR2 YYNGEE, per germline. The CDR3 bases are TGTGCCAGCAGCGTAGGTAGCGGGGCGTACCAAGAGACCCAGTACTTC. Amino acid sequence: CASSVGSGAYQETQYF.

This chain links TRBV2 with TRBJ1-4; 8 bases line up with TRBD1. Germline values: CDR1 SNHLY, CDR2 FYNNEI. This CDR3 has 14 amino acids. J lost 6 bases, V lost 6 bases, and 6 bases had no gene match. CDR3 protein: CASSRTGNYEKLFF. The CDR3, as DNA: TGTGCCAGCAGCCGGACAGGGAATTATGAAAAACTGTTTTTT. The complete variable domain, with remaining parts taken from reference TRBV2 and TRBJ1-4, reads EPEVTQTPSHQVTQMGQEVILRCVPISNHLYFYWYRQILGQKVEFLVSFYNNEISEKSEIFDDQFSVERPDGSNFTLKIRSTKLEDSAMYFCASSRTGNYEKLFFGSGTQLSVL.

This clone appeared a single time. The CDR3 DNA reads TGTGCCAGCAGCTTGGCTGGAGAGACCCAGTACTTC. Its protein product is CASSLAGETQYF. The chain couples TRBV5-4 to TRBJ2-5; D unresolved. Trimming cost V 0 bases and J 4 bases, with 4 bases left between them. The CDR3 sequence is 12 residues long. CDR1 and CDR2 (germline): SGHNT, YYREEE (reference sequence).

The chain combines TRBV12-5 with TRBJ2-3; TRBD1 agrees at 7 bases. This CDR3 is 11 amino acids long. From germline, CDR1 is LGHNT and CDR2 FRNRAP. Losses at the gene ends were 7 bases for V and 11 bases for J; bases not matched to a gene: 6. CDR3 nucleotide sequence: TGTGCTAGTGCCTTACAGGGGAAGCAGTATTTT. The encoded protein is CASALQGKQYF.

In this sample, this clone turned up once. The chain is built from TRBV19 and TRBJ1-5; 9 bases map to TRBD1. The CDR3 extends over 16 amino acids. After removal of 6 bases from V and 3 bases from J, the junction contained 9 bases not matched to a gene. Germline V gene data show CDR1 as LNHDA and CDR2 as SQIVND (reference sequence). CDR3 region: CASRPRGTGNNQPQHF. The CDR3 DNA reads TGTGCCAGTAGACCTCGGGGGACAGGGAACAATCAGCCCCAGCATTTT.

This clone was recorded a few times. The CDR3 nucleotides read TGCAGCGTTGGAAACAGGAATAATTCACCCCTCCACTTT. Translated, it gives CSVGNRNNSPLHF. V gene TRBV29-1 combines with J gene TRBJ1-6, with a tentative D call TRBD1 (5 bases). CDR1 and CDR2 from the germline V gene are SQVTM and ANQGSEA. The CDR3 is made up of 13 amino acids. V was cut by 4 bases and J by 5 bases, with 9 bases left in between.

V is TRBV2 and J is TRBJ2-5, with a weak D call TRBD2 (6 bases). The V gene's germline CDR1 is SNHLY and CDR2 FYNNEI. This CDR3 is 13 amino acids long. Trimming removed 6 bases from V and 5 bases from J, with 13 bases in between. The CDR3 DNA is TGTGCCAGCAGGGGTCTGGAGGGGGAGACCCAGTACTTC. Protein: CASRGLEGETQYF.

The chain has TRBV5-6 and TRBJ1-5, with D unresolved. This CDR3 region has 13 residues. Germline-derived CDR1 and CDR2 are SGHDT and YYEEEE. Trimming left V 0 bases short and J 7 bases short, with 8 bases between. The CDR3 nucleotides read TGTGCCAGCAGCTTGGGGCGGAGGCAGCCCCAGCATTTT. The encoded protein is CASSLGRRQPQHF.

The chain carries TRBV19 and TRBJ1-3; a weak D match, TRBD1 (5 bases). Trimming removed 5 bases at V and 0 bases at J, with 14 bases between. The CDR3 length is 16 residues. Germline lookup yields CDR1 LNHDA and CDR2 SQIVND (reference sequence). The CDR3 sequence: CASSSGGTSSGNTIYF. Written as DNA, the CDR3 is TGTGCCAGTAGTTCCGGGGGGACCAGCTCTGGAAACACCATATATTTT.

The table lists this clone with a few counts. The genes are TRBV7-2 and TRBJ2-3; the match to TRBD2 covers 8 bases. The CDR3 is 16 amino acids. Trimming cost V 2 bases and J 4 bases; bases outside gene matches: 8. CDR1 SGHTA and CDR2 FQGNSA come from the germline V gene. CDR3 sequence reads: CASSLFRGGPADTQYF. CDR3 DNA sequence: TGTGCCAGCAGCTTATTTCGGGGGGGCCCCGCAGATACGCAGTATTTT.

This chain connects TRBV7-2 to TRBJ2-7; 10 nucleotides line up with TRBD2. The CDR3 loop spans 14 amino acids. With 5 bases clipped from V and 7 bases from J, the junction kept 8 bases outside the gene matches. The germline CDR1 and CDR2 sequences are SGHTA and FQGNSA. CDR3 sequence reads: CASSNLAGVGEQYF. For the CDR3, the DNA is TGTGCCAGCAGCAACCTAGCGGGGGTAGGAGAGCAGTACTTC.